This TCR beta chain was documented in a study of regulatory T cells in long-lasting Graves disease. Time point in this sample: persistent/refractory GD, antithyroid drugs over 5 years with positive TRAb. After RNA was extracted from PBMCs, the TCR library was made from it. Construction of TCR beta libraries relied on iRepertoire HTBI primers and on Arm-PCR targeting CDR3 regions. Per the study methods: In the combined samples, 50 to 75 TRBV and more than 11 TRBJ segments were identified. TCRdb redid the calling of the multiplex PCR reads with MiXCR, one entry per CDR3 protein. Here the V and J calls rest on TCRdb's processing, not on the authors' analysis. The sample has roughly 490,000 distinct CDR3 sequences; about 20% are singletons. The sample holds many counts of this clonotype. This CDR3 is built from 15 residues. Germline V gives CDR1 MDHEN, CDR2 SYDVKM. Trimming stripped 6 bases from V and 5 bases from J, with 19 bases between.

The sequences come from peripheral blood mononuclear cells (PBMCs), collected when the disease was refractory, from a patient treated with antithyroid drugs. The sequence derives from a female donor with Graves disease. The chain has TRBV28 and TRBJ2-5, with D maybe TRBD2 (6 bases). CDR3: CASSTPGGSGETQYF. CDR3 bases: TGTGCCAGCAGCACCCCAGGCGGCAGCGGGGAGACCCAGTACTTC.